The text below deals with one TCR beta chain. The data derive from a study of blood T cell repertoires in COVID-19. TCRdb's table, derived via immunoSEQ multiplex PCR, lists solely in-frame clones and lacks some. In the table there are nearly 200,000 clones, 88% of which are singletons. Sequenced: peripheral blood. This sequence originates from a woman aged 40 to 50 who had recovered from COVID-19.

CDR3 DNA sequence: TGTGCCAGCAGTGAAGCCACAGGTACCTACGAGCAGTACTTC. Residues: CASSEATGTYEQYF. V usage is TRBV6-1 and J usage is TRBJ2-7; D possibly corresponds to TRBD1 (5 bases). Trimming removed 0 bases from V and 2 bases from J, with 8 bases in between. The CDR3 is 14 amino acids. Germline V gene data show CDR1 as MNHNS and CDR2 as SASEGT.